The entry below gives a single T cell receptor beta chain sequence along with its context. The antigen is undetermined. This specimen comes from a study of T cell responses to AZD1222 COVID-19 vaccine. Study in general: Second doses at about 4 or about 12 weeks were pooled.

The data were produced by immunoSEQ multiplex PCR, yet TCRdb's version contains in-frame clones alone and is incomplete. Counted here are approximately 100,000 clones, more than 70% occurring once; the ten biggest clones make up approximately 15%. Study results and caveats: Baseline serology detected seropositivity in only a handful of AZD1222 recipients. Repertoires were obtained only post-peak T cell response. In a largely white British group with more females than males, clonal diversity was possibly underestimated.

Germline CDR1 and CDR2: MDHEN and SYDVKM. The ends were cut back, 7 bases at V and 8 bases at J, with 16 bases in the middle. The CDR3 is 13 amino acids. The chain is built from TRBV28 and TRBJ2-3; D is unclear. The clonotype originates from an adult in good health. The sample in question was peripheral blood, obtained on day 0 of AZD1222 vaccination. CDR3 DNA: TGTGCCAGCAAGGCCCCTGGTATTGGTACGCAGTATTTT. Residues: CASKAPGIGTQYF.